The T cell receptor (delta chain) under discussion was sequenced for a study of gamma-delta T cells after stem cell transplantation. By sample fraction, this clone is large. Other DNA sequences of this sample code for an identical CDR3. TCRdb reprocessed the RT-PCR reads through CATT. The table lists 2,800 or so delta-chain clones, 4% to 6% of them singletons, with about 10% in the top ten. This CDR3 is built from 18 residues. V trimming: 4 bases; J trimming: 0 bases; junction bases outside the gene matches: 7. Germline lookup yields CDR1 GEAIGNYY and CDR2 EKD. The rearrangement uses TRDV2 and TRDJ3; 8 nucleotides align to TRDD3. The source is a human donor. It is not recorded whose cells these are; they may come from a transplant donor. What was sequenced was gamma-delta T cells. CDR3 in amino acids: CACDSTGGNSWDTRQMFF. CDR3 DNA: TGTGCCTGTGATTCTACTGGGGGTAACTCCTGGGACACCCGACAGATGTTTTTC.